Listed below are T cell receptor beta chains from one sample, sequenced in a study of cytomegalovirus exposure and HLA in healthy donors. Some clones are missing from TCRdb's copy, which holds only in-frame ones; the method was immunoSEQ multiplex PCR. The repertoire shows 65,000 to 85,000 clones; the top ten hold about 1.5%. Sample: PBMCs. The receptors stem from a woman in her sixties or seventies in good health and CMV-seronegative. Each CDR3 is given with its conserved first and last residue. The D gene is left open where the match is weak.

>TRBJ2-5|TRBV7-9|TRBD1
TGTGCCAGCAGCGTGAGACAGGGCGGGTCAGAGACCCAGTACTTC
CASSVRQGGSETQYF
>TRBJ1-2|TRBV25-1|TRBD1
TGTGCCAGCAGTGAATCCCTCGGACAGGTCCCTAACACCTTC
CASSESLGQVPNTF
>TRBJ1-5|TRBV7-2|NA
TGTGCCAGCAGTAATCAGGACACAGTAACGGGCCAGCCCCAGCATTTT
CASSNQDTVTGQPQHF
>TRBJ2-2|TRBV11-3|NA
TGTGCCAGCAGCTTCGGGGAAATCGGGGAGCTGTTTTTT
CASSFGEIGELFF
>TRBJ2-7|TRBV4-2|TRBD2
TGTGCCAGCAGCGAGTCGGCGGGAGGGCCGGGGTCCTACGAGCAGTACTTC
CASSESAGGPGSYEQYF
>TRBJ2-3|TRBV5-1|NA
TGCGCCAGCAGCCCGGGGAGCACAGATACGCAGTATTTT
CASSPGSTDTQYF
>TRBJ2-3|TRBV27|NA
TGTGCCAGCAGGAGCGGGCAGATAATCACAGATACGCAGTATTTT
CASRSGQIITDTQYF
>TRBJ1-2|TRBV27|TRBD1
TGTGCCAGCAGTTTATTTCTGCCCCGCCAAACGGGACAGGGGGCGGGGGGCTACACCTTC
CASSLFLPRQTGQGAGGYTF
>TRBJ1-6|TRBV10-3|TRBD1
TGTGCCATCAGTGGAGGCGGAGGGGGCGCTAATTCACCCCTCCACTTT
CAISGGGGGANSPLHF
>TRBJ2-7|TRBV7-2|TRBD2
TGTGCCAGCAGGTCGGCGGGTGGGAGGGAGAGGGCCTACGAGCAGTACTTC
CASRSAGGRERAYEQYF
>TRBJ2-7|TRBV19|NA
TGTGCCAGTAGTATGGGGCCGACGGGTTCCTACGAGCAGTACTTC
CASSMGPTGSYEQYF
>TRBJ2-2|TRBV7-9|NA
TGTGCCAGCAGCCAAATGGCAAGCACCGGGGAGCTGTTTTTT
CASSQMASTGELFF
>TRBJ1-4|TRBV4-2|NA
TGTGCCAGCAGCCAAGATCGGCGCGGGGAAAAACTGTTTTTT
CASSQDRRGEKLFF
>TRBJ2-6|TRBV7-2|TRBD1
TGTGCCAGCAGCCCCGGACAGGGGGCTGGGGCCAACGTCCTGACTTTC
CASSPGQGAGANVLTF
>TRBJ2-1|TRBV9|TRBD2
TGTGCCAGCAGCGTAGGGGCTAGCGGGAGAAAAGTGGAATCCTACAATGAGCAGTTCTTC
CASSVGASGRKVESYNEQFF
>TRBJ2-1|TRBV5-8|NA
TGTGCCAGCAGCGTTTACAGGAGCTCCTACAATGAGCAGTTCTTC
CASSVYRSSYNEQFF
>TRBJ2-7|TRBV5-1|TRBD2
TGCGCCAGCAGCTTGGGGAGCCTAGCTAGCGGGTTTTACGAGCAGTACTTC
CASSLGSLASGFYEQYF
>TRBJ2-3|TRBV19|NA
TGTGCCAGTAGTTCCGGGACTCATGGTACGCAGTATTTT
CASSSGTHGTQYF
>TRBJ1-5|TRBV7-9|NA
TGTGCCAGCAGCTTAGCGCCCCAGGTAATCAAGCCCCAGCATTTT
CASSLAPQVIKPQHF
>TRBJ2-2|TRBV6-1|TRBD1
TGTGCCAGCAGTAGGGGACAGGGCATTGCCGGGGAGCTGTTTTTT
CASSRGQGIAGELFF
>TRBJ2-3|TRBV7-3|TRBD2
TGTGCCAGCAGCTTAATGGGGGGGGGCACAGATACGCAGTATTTT
CASSLMGGGTDTQYF
>TRBJ2-1|TRBV18|NA
TGTGCCAGCTCATCGGGCGGGACAGTAAACAATGAGCAGTTCTTC
CASSSGGTVNNEQFF
>TRBJ2-2|TRBV19|NA
TGTGCCAGTAGTATTGACAGGTTGGGTCCCGCCGGGGAGCTGTTTTTT
CASSIDRLGPAGELFF
>TRBJ2-1|TRBV28|TRBD2
TGTGCCAGCAGCCCTGGGACTAGCGGGAGACGGGGGCAGTTCTTC
CASSPGTSGRRGQFF
>TRBJ1-1|TRBV7-6|NA
TGTGCCAGCAGCCTGGGGGGGACCCGAGGTGAAGCTTTCTTT
CASSLGGTRGEAFF
>TRBJ1-5|TRBV28|NA
TGTGCCAGCAGTCGTAATGCCCAGCATTTT
CASSRNAQHF
>TRBJ2-3|TRBV28|NA
TGTGCCACTCAACTCAGCACAGATACGCAGTATTTT
CATQLSTDTQYF
>TRBJ1-6|TRBV2|TRBD1
TGTGCCAGTACCCGGGACAGGGGGCGGTGGACTTATTCACCCCTCCACTTT
CASTRDRGRWTYSPLHF
>TRBJ1-2|TRBV28|NA
TGTGCCAGCAGTTTAGGCCAGGATGATGGCTACACCTTC
CASSLGQDDGYTF
>TRBJ2-7|TRBV6-1|NA
TGTGCCAGCAGTGAAATGAGACAGAGTTCCTACGAGCAGTACTTC
CASSEMRQSSYEQYF
>TRBJ2-2|TRBV5-6|NA
TGTGCCAGCAGCTTGGGGGCAGGTTACACCGGGGAGCTGTTTTTT
CASSLGAGYTGELFF
>TRBJ2-3|TRBV7-6|TRBD2
TGTGCCAGCAGCCTGACCCTAGCGGGAGGCACAGATACGCAGTATTTT
CASSLTLAGGTDTQYF
>TRBJ2-7|TRBV19|NA
TGTGCCAGTAGTATCTTAGGAGGGGGGGGCACCCCCTACGAGCAGTACTTC
CASSILGGGGTPYEQYF
>TRBJ1-1|TRBV29-1|TRBD1
TGCAGCGGCTCCGGGACAGGGGGGAAACCGAACACTGAAGCTTTCTTT
CSGSGTGGKPNTEAFF
>TRBJ1-1|TRBV7-3|NA
TGTGCCAGCAGGCCGACAGGAGTTCAGAACACTGAAGCTTTCTTT
CASRPTGVQNTEAFF
>TRBJ2-3|TRBV7-9|NA
TGTGCCAGCAGCTTAGGGGGCTTCGGGACAGATACGCAGTATTTT
CASSLGGFGTDTQYF
>TRBJ2-1|TRBV11-2|NA
TGTGCCAGCAGCTTCGCAGGAGGTAATGAGCAGTTCTTC
CASSFAGGNEQFF
>TRBJ1-6|TRBV4-1|NA
TGCGCCAGCAACAGTCGGACAGAGAATTCACCCCTCCACTTT
CASNSRTENSPLHF
>TRBJ1-1|TRBV18|TRBD1
TGTGCCAGCTCATTGACCGGGACAGGGGCATCTGAAGCTTTCTTT
CASSLTGTGASEAFF
>TRBJ2-1|TRBV5-1|TRBD2
TGCGCCAGCAGCTCCTTGGACCTAGCGGGAGGCAGTGAGCAGTTCTTC
CASSSLDLAGGSEQFF
>TRBJ2-7|TRBV6-6|NA
TGTGCCAGCAGTTACGCAGGCCCCTACGAGCAGTACTTC
CASSYAGPYEQYF
>TRBJ2-1|TRBV28|NA
TGTGCCAGCAGCCCGGGGGACTCCTACAATGAGCAGTTCTTC
CASSPGDSYNEQFF
>TRBJ2-7|TRBV6-5|NA
TGTGCCAGCAGTTACTCAGCGGACGGAATCTCCTACGAGCAGTACTTC
CASSYSADGISYEQYF